Presented here are 15 T cell receptor beta chains from one specimen sequenced in a study of T-cell reconstitution after alpha-beta-depleted transplantation in children. A TCRbeta library incorporating unique molecular identifiers was prepared. TCRdb re-called the PCR reads with MiXCR, one entry per CDR3 protein. Of 500,000 or so distinct CDR3 sequences in the sample, approximately 30% were seen once. Sequences were derived from PBMCs from the stem cell graft donor, sampled from the stem cell graft. The receptors originated from a human donor who donated a stem cell graft to a child with aplastic anemia.

The CDR3 protein is CASESYNEQFF. CDR3 nucleotides: TGTGCCAGCGAGTCTTACAATGAGCAGTTCTTC. V usage is TRBV6-2 or TRBV6-3 and J usage is TRBJ2-1; no definite D call. The CDR3 consists of 11 residues. Looked up from germline, CDR1 is MNHEY and CDR2 is SVGEGT. Deletions cut 8 bases from V and 4 bases from J, with 6 bases between.

Of note for this clonotype: Mismatch with germline at one junction end may stem from a read error. The chain combines TRBV7-2 with TRBJ1-2; TRBD1 aligns across 7 bases. This CDR3 has 13 amino acids. The germline gives CDR1 SGHTA, CDR2 FQGNSA. The chain's CDR3 is CASSQPTTGARLF. The CDR3 DNA is TGTGCCAGCAGCCAACCTACTACAGGGGCTCGCCTTTTC.

The chain carries TRBV6-1 and TRBJ1-1; D is undetermined. V gave up 5 bases and J gave up 4 bases, with 14 bases separating them. CDR3 length: 14 residues. Germline values: CDR1 MNHNS, CDR2 SASEGT. DNA for the CDR3: TGTGCCAGCAGTACCTATCCGGAGGGCACTGAAGCTTTCTTT. Translating it yields CASSTYPEGTEAFF.

This clonotype was seen a handful of times. The V gene is TRBV28, the J gene TRBJ2-5, with 10 bases matching TRBD1. CDR3 length: 15 amino acids. Germline assignment: CDR1 MDHEN and CDR2 SYDVKM. The junction had 9 bases not matched to a gene; V was cut back by 5 bases and J by 6 bases. CDR3 residues: CASSQAGTGVKTQYF. The CDR3 nucleotides are TGTGCCAGCAGTCAAGCCGGGACAGGGGTAAAGACCCAGTACTTC.

The chain has TRBV11-2 and TRBJ2-7; TRBD2 matches 9 bases. Germline V gene lookup returns CDR1 SGHAT and CDR2 FQNNGV. CDR3 size: 14 residues. V lost 7 bases and J lost 2; bases outside the gene matches: 6. The CDR3 nucleotides read TGTGCCAGCACCGAGACTAGCGGAGCCTACGAGCAGTACTTC. Translated, it gives CASTETSGAYEQYF.

In this sample, this clonotype turned up a few times. The rearrangement joins TRBV29-1 to TRBJ1-2; D unresolved. Germline V gene sequence: CDR1 SQVTM, CDR2 ANQGSEA. The V end lost 0 bases, the J end lost 1 base, and 9 bases lay between the germline ends. The CDR3 extends over 14 amino acids. The CDR3 DNA reads as TGCAGCGTTGAAGATAGGCAGATTAACTATGGCTACACCTTC. This sequence encodes CSVEDRQINYGYTF. The full variable domain, its missing parts supplied by reference TRBV29-1 and TRBJ1-2, is SAVISQKPSRDICQRGTSLTIQCQVDSQVTMMFWYRQQPGQSLTLIATANQGSEATYESGFVIDKFPISRPNLTFSTLTVSNMSPEDSSIYLCSVEDRQINYGYTFGSGTRLTVV.

This clonotype was seen only a few times. J is TRBJ2-1 and V is TRBV5-6; 12 nucleotides align to TRBD1. J lost 13 bases, V lost 4 bases, and 12 bases had no gene match. This CDR3 spans 15 amino acids. The V gene's germline CDR1 is SGHDT and CDR2 YYEEEE. In DNA form, the CDR3 reads TGTGCCAGCAGCACGGGACAGGGGGCCCGGCTTCCCCAGTTCTTC. Its protein is CASSTGQGARLPQFF.

Only a few counts were recorded for this clonotype. This sequence joins TRBV20-1 and TRBJ2-1; 9 bases are shared with TRBD1. Trimming took 3 bases from V and 6 from J; bases not matched to a gene: 3. The CDR3 loop spans 13 amino acids. Germline CDR1 DFQATT, CDR2 SNEGSKA (reference sequence). The CDR3 sequence: CSARTGGSNEQFF. The CDR3 nucleotides read TGCAGTGCTAGGACAGGGGGTAGCAATGAGCAGTTCTTC.

The V and J genes are TRBV12-3 or TRBV12-4 and TRBJ1-1, with 9 positions matching TRBD1. Trimming at V came to 6 bases and at J to 6 bases, leaving 14 bases not matched to a gene. This CDR3 is built from 16 residues. CDR3 bases: TGTGCCAGCAGGCAAACGTCCGGGACAGGGTCTGCTGAAGCTTTCTTT. Protein product: CASRQTSGTGSAEAFF.

This clonotype was detected a few times. The chain uses TRBV18 and TRBJ1-5; the match to TRBD1 covers 9 bases. Looked up from germline, CDR1 is KGHSH and CDR2 is LQKENI. J lost 5 bases, V lost 3 bases, and 2 bases had no gene match. This CDR3 is 14 amino acids long. The CDR3 DNA follows: TGTGCCAGCTCACCGGGGACAGGGCATCAGCCCCAGCATTTT. This gives the protein CASSPGTGHQPQHF.

The chain carries TRBV10-3 and TRBJ2-5; 8 nucleotides line up with TRBD2. J was trimmed by 2 bases and V by 2 bases; bases with no gene match: 7. The CDR3 consists of 16 residues. Germline V gene lookup returns CDR1 ENHRY and CDR2 SYGVKD. CDR3 in amino acids: CAISEIVAGKQETQYF. The DNA for the CDR3 is TGTGCCATCAGTGAGATAGTAGCGGGAAAGCAAGAGACCCAGTACTTC.

This clonotype was counted between two and nine times. The gene calls are TRBV18 and TRBJ1-2; D is unclear. The V gene lost 5 bases and the J gene lost 2 bases, with 12 bases spanning the gap. CDR1 and CDR2 from the germline V gene are KGHSH and LQKENI. This CDR3 is 14 amino acids long. CDR3 DNA sequence: TGTGCCAGCTCATCATCGGAGGTGAACTATGGCTACACCTTC. This sequence encodes CASSSSEVNYGYTF.

This clonotype turned up a few times. The V call is TRBV27, the J call TRBJ2-2, with D uncertain. Per germline, CDR1 MNHEY and CDR2 SMNVEV (reference sequence). This CDR3 contains 14 residues. The V end was cut by 4 bases, the J end by 0 bases, with 6 bases between. The CDR3 region has the DNA TGTGCCAGCAGTTCTCGCGCGAACACCGGGGAGCTGTTTTTT. This gives the protein CASSSRANTGELFF.

The rearrangement links TRBV27 to TRBJ2-1; D could derive from TRBD1 or TRBD2 (5 bases each). V was shortened by 1 base and J by 5 bases, with 21 bases between the two germline ends. The germline V gene encodes CDR1 MNHEY and CDR2 SMNVEV (reference sequence). This CDR3 has 18 amino acids. The CDR3 protein is CASSLYPLRDGKNNEQFF. DNA of the CDR3: TGTGCCAGCAGTTTATATCCCCTCCGGGACGGAAAAAACAATGAGCAGTTCTTC.

This clonotype appeared a few times. The chain combines TRBV18 with TRBJ2-1, with TRBD2 matching 11 bases. V dropped 3 bases and J dropped 0; count of bases not matched to a gene: 4. The CDR3 length is 17 residues. The V gene's germline CDR1 is KGHSH and CDR2 LQKENI. The CDR3 coding sequence is TGTGCCAGCTCACCCGGACTAGCGGGTTACTCCTACAATGAGCAGTTCTTC. Protein: CASSPGLAGYSYNEQFF. The entire variable domain, with the rest obtained from reference TRBV18 and TRBJ2-1, is as follows: NAGVMQNPRHLVRRRGQEARLRCSPMKGHSHVYWYRQLPEEGLKFMVYLQKENIIDESGMPKERFSAEFPKEGPSILRIQQVVRGDSAAYFCASSPGLAGYSYNEQFFGPGTRLTVL.